The present T cell receptor (beta chain) was sequenced within a study of identical twins. CDR1 is DFQATT, CDR2 SNEGSKA, per germline (reference sequence). V lost 3 bases, J lost 6 bases, and 16 bases lay in between. The CDR3 spans 14 residues. cDNA carried unique molecular identifiers, and a universal primer site was added by template switching. One entry per CDR3 protein, called by TCRdb with MiXCR from the 5' RACE reads. The sample carries about 890,000 distinct CDR3 sequences, roughly an eighth recorded once. This clonotype was counted a few times. Its antigen is unidentified. General study results and limits: Twins' excess sharing was less marked for out-of-frame beta sequences. Out-of-frame alpha sequences that twins shared showed excess low generation probability.

These data were likewise used in another study, on yellow fever vaccine responses in identical twins.

The V gene is TRBV20-1, the J gene TRBJ2-3; no firm D call. This TCR was sampled from a young woman in good health. The sequenced sample was PBMCs. The CDR3, as DNA: TGCAGTGCTAGTGGGCAGCCAGACTTGGATACGCAGTATTTT. The encoded protein is CSASGQPDLDTQYF.